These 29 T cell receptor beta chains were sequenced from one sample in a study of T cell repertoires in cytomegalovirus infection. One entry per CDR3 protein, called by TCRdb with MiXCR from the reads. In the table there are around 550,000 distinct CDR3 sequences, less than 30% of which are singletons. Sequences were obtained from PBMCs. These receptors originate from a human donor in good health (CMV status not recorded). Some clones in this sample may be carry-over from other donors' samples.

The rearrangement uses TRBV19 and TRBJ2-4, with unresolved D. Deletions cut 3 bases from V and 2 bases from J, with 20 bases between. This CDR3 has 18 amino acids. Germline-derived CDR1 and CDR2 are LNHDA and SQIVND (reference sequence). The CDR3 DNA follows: TGTGCCAGTAGTATCTCCGCACAATCCAACTATCCCAAAAACATTCAGTACTTC. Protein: CASSISAQSNYPKNIQYF.

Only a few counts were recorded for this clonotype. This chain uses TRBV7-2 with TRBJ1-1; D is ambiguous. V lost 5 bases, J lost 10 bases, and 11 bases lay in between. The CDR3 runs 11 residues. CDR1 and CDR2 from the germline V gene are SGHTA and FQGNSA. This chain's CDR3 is CASSPTRIAFF. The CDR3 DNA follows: TGTGCCAGCAGCCCAACTAGAATAGCTTTCTTT.

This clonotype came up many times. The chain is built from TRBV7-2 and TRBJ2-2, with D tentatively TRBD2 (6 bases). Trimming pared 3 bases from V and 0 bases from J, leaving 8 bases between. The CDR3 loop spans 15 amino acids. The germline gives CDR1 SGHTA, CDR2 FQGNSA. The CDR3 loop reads CASSFLATNTGELFF. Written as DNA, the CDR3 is TGTGCCAGCAGCTTCCTAGCGACGAACACCGGGGAGCTGTTTTTT.

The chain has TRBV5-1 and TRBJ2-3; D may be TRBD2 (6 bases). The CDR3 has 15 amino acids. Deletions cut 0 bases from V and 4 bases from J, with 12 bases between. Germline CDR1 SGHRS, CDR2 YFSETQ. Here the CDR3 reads CASSLARLGADTQYF. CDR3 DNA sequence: TGCGCCAGCAGCTTGGCCCGACTAGGCGCAGATACGCAGTATTTT.

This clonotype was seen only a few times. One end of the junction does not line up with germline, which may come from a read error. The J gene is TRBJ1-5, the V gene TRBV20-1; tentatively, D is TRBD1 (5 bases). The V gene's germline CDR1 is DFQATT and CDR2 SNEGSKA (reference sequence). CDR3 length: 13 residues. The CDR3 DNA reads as TGCAGTGCCAGAGGAGGGGTCAATCAGCCCCAGCATTTT. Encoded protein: CSARGGVNQPQHF.

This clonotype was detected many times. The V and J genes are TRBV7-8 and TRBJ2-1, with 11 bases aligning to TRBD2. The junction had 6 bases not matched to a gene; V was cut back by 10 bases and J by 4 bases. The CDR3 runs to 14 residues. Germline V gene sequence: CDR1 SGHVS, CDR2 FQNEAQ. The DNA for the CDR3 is TGTGCCACCACTAGGACTAGCGGGTACAATGAGCAGTTCTTC. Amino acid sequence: CATTRTSGYNEQFF.

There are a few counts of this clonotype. The CDR3 DNA reads as TGTGCCATCAGTGATCCGGGACTAGCGGGAGGGTTTGGCGATGAGCAGTTCTTC. Translation gives CAISDPGLAGGFGDEQFF. This rearrangement joins TRBV10-3 to TRBJ2-1, with 16 bases that match TRBD2. This CDR3 region has 18 residues. Germline CDR1 ENHRY, CDR2 SYGVKD. V lost 3 bases, J lost 8 bases, and 10 bases stayed unmatched.

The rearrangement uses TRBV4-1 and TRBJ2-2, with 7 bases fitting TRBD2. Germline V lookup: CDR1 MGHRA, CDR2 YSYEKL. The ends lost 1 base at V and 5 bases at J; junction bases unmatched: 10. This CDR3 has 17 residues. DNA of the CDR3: TGCGCCAGCAGCCAAGCCTGGGAGGGCCTACGAACCGGGGAGCTGTTTTTT. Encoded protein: CASSQAWEGLRTGELFF.

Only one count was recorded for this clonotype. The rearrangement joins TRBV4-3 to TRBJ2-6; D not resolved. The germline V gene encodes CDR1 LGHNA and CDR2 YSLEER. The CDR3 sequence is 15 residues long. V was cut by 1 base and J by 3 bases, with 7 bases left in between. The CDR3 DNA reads TGCGCCAGCAGCCAAGTAGGCGATGGGGCCAACGTCCTGACTTTC. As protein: CASSQVGDGANVLTF.

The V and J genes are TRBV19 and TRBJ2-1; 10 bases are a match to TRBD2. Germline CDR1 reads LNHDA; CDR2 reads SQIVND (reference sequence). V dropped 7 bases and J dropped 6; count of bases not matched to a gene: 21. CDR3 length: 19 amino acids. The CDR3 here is CASTRRGGRLAGPGNEQFF. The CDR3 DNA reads TGTGCCAGTACGCGGAGGGGCGGTAGACTAGCGGGCCCGGGCAATGAGCAGTTCTTC.

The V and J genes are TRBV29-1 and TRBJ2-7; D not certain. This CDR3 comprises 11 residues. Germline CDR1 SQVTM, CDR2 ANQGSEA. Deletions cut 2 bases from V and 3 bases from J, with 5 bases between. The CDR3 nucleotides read TGCAGCGTTGAATCCAGCTACGAGCAGTACTTC. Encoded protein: CSVESSYEQYF.

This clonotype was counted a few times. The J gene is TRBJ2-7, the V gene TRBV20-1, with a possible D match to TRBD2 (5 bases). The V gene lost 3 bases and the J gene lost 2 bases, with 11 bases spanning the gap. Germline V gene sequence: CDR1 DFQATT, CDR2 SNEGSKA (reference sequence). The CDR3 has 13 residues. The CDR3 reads CSASSGLAYEQYF. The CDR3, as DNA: TGCAGTGCTAGTTCGGGATTGGCCTACGAGCAGTACTTC.

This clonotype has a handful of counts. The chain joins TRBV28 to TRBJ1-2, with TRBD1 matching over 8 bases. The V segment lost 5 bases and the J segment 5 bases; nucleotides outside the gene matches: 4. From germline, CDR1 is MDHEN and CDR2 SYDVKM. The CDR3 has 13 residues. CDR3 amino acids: CASSGTGLYGYTF. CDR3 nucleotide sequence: TGTGCCAGCAGTGGGACAGGCCTTTATGGCTACACCTTC.

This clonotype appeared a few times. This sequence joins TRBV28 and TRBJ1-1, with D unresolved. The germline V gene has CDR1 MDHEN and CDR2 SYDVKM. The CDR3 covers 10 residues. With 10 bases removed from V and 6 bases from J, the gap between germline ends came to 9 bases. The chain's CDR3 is CATRSPEAFF. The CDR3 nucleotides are TGTGCCACCCGGAGTCCTGAAGCTTTCTTT.

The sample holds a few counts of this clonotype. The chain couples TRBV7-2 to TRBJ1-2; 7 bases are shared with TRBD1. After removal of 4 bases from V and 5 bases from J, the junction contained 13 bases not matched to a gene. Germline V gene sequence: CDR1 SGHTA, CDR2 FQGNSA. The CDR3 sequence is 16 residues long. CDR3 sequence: CASSYNPGQREYGYTF. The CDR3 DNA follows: TGTGCCAGCAGCTACAACCCGGGACAGCGAGAATATGGCTACACCTTC.

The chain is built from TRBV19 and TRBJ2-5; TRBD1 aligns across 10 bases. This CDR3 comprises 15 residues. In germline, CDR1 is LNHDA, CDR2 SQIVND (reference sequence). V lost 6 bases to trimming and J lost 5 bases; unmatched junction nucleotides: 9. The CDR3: CASSLTGGIVETQYF. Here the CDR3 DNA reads TGTGCCAGTAGCCTGACAGGGGGCATTGTCGAGACCCAGTACTTC.

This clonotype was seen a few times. For the CDR3, the DNA is TGTGCCAGCAGTTTATTGGGGGCTAAGTACAATGAGCAGTTCTTC. Its protein is CASSLLGAKYNEQFF. The chain is built from TRBV12-3 or TRBV12-4 and TRBJ2-1, with a tentative D call TRBD1 (6 bases). V lost 2 bases and J 4 bases, leaving 12 bases between the germline ends. CDR3 length: 15 amino acids.

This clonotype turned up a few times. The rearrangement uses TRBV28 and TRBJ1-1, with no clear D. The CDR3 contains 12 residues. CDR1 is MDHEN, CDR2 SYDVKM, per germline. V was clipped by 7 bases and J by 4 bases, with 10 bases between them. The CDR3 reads CASISRVTEAFF. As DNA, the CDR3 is TGTGCCAGCATAAGTAGGGTCACTGAAGCTTTCTTT.

CDR3 residues: CASSFWGRDNTEAFF. DNA of the CDR3: TGTGCCAGCAGCTTTTGGGGGCGTGACAACACTGAAGCTTTCTTT. The chain employs TRBV11-3 and TRBJ1-1, with D perhaps TRBD1 (6 bases). The length of the CDR3 is 15 residues. The germline gives CDR1 SGHNT, CDR2 YENEEA. V dropped 3 bases and J dropped 2 bases, with 13 bases sitting between them.

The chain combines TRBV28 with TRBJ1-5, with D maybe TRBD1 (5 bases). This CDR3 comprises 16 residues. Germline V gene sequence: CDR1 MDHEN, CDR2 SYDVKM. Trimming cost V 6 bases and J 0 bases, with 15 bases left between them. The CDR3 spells CASRALTVYSNQPQHF. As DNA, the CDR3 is TGTGCCAGCAGGGCCCTGACAGTATATAGCAATCAGCCCCAGCATTTT. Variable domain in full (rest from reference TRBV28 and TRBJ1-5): DVKVTQSSRYLVKRTGEKVFLECVQDMDHENMFWYRQDPGLGLRLIYFSYDVKMKEKGDIPEGYSVSREKKERFSLILESASTNQTSMYLCASRALTVYSNQPQHFGDGTRLSIL.

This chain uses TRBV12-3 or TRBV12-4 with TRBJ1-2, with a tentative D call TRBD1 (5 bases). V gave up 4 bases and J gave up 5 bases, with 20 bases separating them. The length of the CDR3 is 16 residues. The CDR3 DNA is TGTGCCAGCAGTTCCCGCAGGGAAAGGGGTCGATATGGCTACACCTTC. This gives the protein CASSSRRERGRYGYTF.

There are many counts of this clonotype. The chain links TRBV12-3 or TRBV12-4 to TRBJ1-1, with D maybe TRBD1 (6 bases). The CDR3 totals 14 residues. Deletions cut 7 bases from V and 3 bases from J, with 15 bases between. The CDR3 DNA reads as TGTGCCAGCACGAAGGAGGGGGGCTACACTGAAGCTTTCTTT. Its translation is CASTKEGGYTEAFF.

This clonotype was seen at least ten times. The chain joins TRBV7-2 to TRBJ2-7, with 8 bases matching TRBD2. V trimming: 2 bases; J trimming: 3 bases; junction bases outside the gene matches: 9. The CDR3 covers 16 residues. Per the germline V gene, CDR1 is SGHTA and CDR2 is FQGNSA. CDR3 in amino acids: CASSLTPAGVDYEQYF. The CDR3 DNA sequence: TGTGCCAGCAGCTTAACGCCAGCGGGAGTGGACTACGAGCAGTACTTC. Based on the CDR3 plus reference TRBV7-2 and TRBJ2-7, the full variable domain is GAGVSQSPSNKVTEKGKDVELRCDPISGHTALYWYRQSLGQGLEFLIYFQGNSAPDKSGLPSDRFSAERTGGSVSTLTIQRTQQEDSAVYLCASSLTPAGVDYEQYFGPGTRLTVT.

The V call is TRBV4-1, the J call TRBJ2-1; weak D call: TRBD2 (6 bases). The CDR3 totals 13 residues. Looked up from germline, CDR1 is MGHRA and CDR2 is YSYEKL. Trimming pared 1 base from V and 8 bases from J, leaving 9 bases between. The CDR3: CASSQGGDHEQFF. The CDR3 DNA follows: TGCGCCAGCAGCCAAGGGGGGGATCATGAGCAGTTCTTC.

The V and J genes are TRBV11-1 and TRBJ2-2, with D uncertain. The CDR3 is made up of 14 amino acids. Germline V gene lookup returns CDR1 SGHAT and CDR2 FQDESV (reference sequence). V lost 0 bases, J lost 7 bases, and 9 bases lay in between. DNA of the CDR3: TGTGCCAGCAGCTTAGCGCGCTGGAGCGGGGAGCTGTTTTTT. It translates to CASSLARWSGELFF.

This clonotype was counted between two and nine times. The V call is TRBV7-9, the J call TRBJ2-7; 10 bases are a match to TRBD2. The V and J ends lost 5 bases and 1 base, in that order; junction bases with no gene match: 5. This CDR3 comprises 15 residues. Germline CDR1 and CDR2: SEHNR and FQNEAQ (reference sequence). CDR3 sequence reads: CASSPGTSASYEQYV. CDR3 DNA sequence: TGTGCCAGCAGCCCAGGGACTAGCGCTTCCTACGAGCAGTACGTC.

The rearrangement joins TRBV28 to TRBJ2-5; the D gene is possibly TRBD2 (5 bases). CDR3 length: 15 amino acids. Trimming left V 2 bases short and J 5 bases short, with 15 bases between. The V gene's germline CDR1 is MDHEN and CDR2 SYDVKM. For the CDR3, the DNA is TGTGCCAGCAGTTTAGACTATGGAAATATTGAGACCCAGTACTTC. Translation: CASSLDYGNIETQYF.

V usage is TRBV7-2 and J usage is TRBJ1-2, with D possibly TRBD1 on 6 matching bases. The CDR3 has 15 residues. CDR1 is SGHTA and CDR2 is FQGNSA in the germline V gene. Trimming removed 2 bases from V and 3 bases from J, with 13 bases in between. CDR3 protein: CASSLLSGADYGYTF. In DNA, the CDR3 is TGTGCCAGCAGCTTATTATCGGGGGCAGACTATGGCTACACCTTC.

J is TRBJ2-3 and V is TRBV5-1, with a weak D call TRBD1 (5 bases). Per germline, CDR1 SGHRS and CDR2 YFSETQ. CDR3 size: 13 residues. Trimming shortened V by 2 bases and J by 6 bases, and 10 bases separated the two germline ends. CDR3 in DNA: TGCGCCAGCAGCTTAGGGGAAAGGGATACGCAGTATTTT. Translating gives CASSLGERDTQYF.